The 5 T cell receptor beta chains below were found in one sample sequenced in a study of T cell responses to AZD1222 COVID-19 vaccine. Only in-frame clones appear in the TCRdb table, and some are missing; sequencing was by immunoSEQ multiplex PCR. Found here are 130,000 to 150,000 clones, about 92% of them singletons; the top ten hold about 1.8%. The source material was peripheral blood, sampled 28 days after the second AZD1222 dose. These receptors came from an adult who received the AZD1222 COVID-19 vaccine.

The V call is TRBV18, the J call TRBJ1-1; D call uncertain. V was clipped by 6 bases and J by 4 bases, with 15 bases between them. Germline V lookup: CDR1 KGHSH, CDR2 LQKENI. The CDR3 loop spans 14 amino acids. The CDR3 sequence: CASSRTLTTTEAFF. In nucleotides, the CDR3 is TGTGCCAGCTCGCGAACCCTAACTACCACTGAAGCTTTCTTT.

This sequence joins TRBV30 and TRBJ1-5, with D possibly being TRBD1 (5 bases). The CDR3 spans 14 residues. Germline-derived CDR1 and CDR2 are GTSNPN and SVGIG (reference sequence). The ends were cut back, 3 bases at V and 6 bases at J, with 15 bases in the middle. CDR3 sequence reads: CAWRSGPGGQPQHF. The CDR3 DNA reads TGTGCCTGGAGGTCCGGTCCGGGGGGTCAGCCCCAGCATTTT.

The CDR3 here is CASSSGLWARDEQFF. The CDR3 DNA is TGTGCCAGCAGCTCGGGACTATGGGCCCGCGATGAGCAGTTCTTC. This chain uses TRBV9 with TRBJ2-1, with TRBD2 matching 7 bases. Germline-derived CDR1 and CDR2 are SGDLS and YYNGEE. The CDR3 consists of 15 residues. V lost 4 bases, J lost 8 bases, and 12 bases stayed unmatched.

The rearrangement links TRBV5-1 to TRBJ2-1, with 7 bases that match TRBD1. After removal of 4 bases from V and 7 bases from J, the junction contained 8 bases not matched to a gene. The CDR3 is 14 residues long. CDR1 and CDR2 from the germline V gene are SGHRS and YFSETQ. The CDR3 DNA is TGCGCCAGCAGCAAACAGGGGTATTGGAATGAGCAGTTCTTC. Amino acid sequence: CASSKQGYWNEQFF.

The rearrangement joins TRBV4-3 to TRBJ2-5, with D perhaps matching TRBD1 or TRBD2 (5 bases each). The CDR3 length is 14 residues. Deletions cut 4 bases from V and 7 bases from J, with 16 bases between. Germline CDR1 LGHNA, CDR2 YSLEER. CDR3 sequence (DNA): TGCGCCAGCAGCCGCAGGGTGGGGGTAACGACCCAGTACTTC. It is translated as CASSRRVGVTTQYF.